The T cell receptor beta chain described here comes from a study of cytomegalovirus exposure and HLA in healthy donors. PCR primers comprised 60 Vbeta and 13 Jbeta primers. Assay used: immunoSEQ multiplex PCR; TCRdb lists only in-frame clones, some missing. The table has approximately 61,000 clones, more than 70% seen once. V lost 4 bases and J 5 bases, leaving 17 bases between the germline ends. Looked up from germline, CDR1 is MRHNA and CDR2 is SNTAGT. The CDR3 is made up of 16 amino acids. This chain uses TRBV6-4 with TRBJ2-2; tentatively, D is TRBD1 (5 bases). The clonotype comes from a man aged 50 to 59 in good health and CMV-seropositive. Sample: PBMCs. The CDR3 DNA reads as TGTGCCAGCAGTGTCTCGGGCAGGGAAGGAACCGGGGAGCTGTTTTTT. It encodes CASSVSGREGTGELFF.